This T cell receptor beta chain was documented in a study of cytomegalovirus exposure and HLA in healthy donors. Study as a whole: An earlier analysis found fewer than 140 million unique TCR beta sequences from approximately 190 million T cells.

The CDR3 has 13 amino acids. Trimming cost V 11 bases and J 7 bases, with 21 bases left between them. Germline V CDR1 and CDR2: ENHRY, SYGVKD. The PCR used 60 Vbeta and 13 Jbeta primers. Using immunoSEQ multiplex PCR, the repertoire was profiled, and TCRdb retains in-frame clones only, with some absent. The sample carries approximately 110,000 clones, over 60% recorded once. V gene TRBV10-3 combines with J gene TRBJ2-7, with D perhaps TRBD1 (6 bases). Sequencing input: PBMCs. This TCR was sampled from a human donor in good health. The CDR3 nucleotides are TGTGCCTCCCAGGGGCGGTCCGGCGGGGAGCAGTACTTC. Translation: CASQGRSGGEQYF.